A single sample is the source of the 31 T cell receptor beta chains below, sequenced in a study of blood T cell repertoires in COVID-19. Libraries were prepared by immunoSEQ multiplex PCR; TCRdb keeps only in-frame clonotypes and omits some of them. The table records just over 300,000 clones, over 75% of them present only once. Material: PBMCs or T cells enriched from blood (not recorded which). These receptors came from a man aged 25 to 40 who had recovered from COVID-19.

The rearrangement links TRBV29-1 to TRBJ2-5; a weak D match, TRBD2 (7 bases). Germline values: CDR1 SQVTM, CDR2 ANQGSEA. The CDR3 is made up of 15 amino acids. Trimming removed 7 bases from V and 1 base from J, with 19 bases in between. The CDR3 region has the DNA TGCAGCGCCCGGATGGGGGGGCTGATCCAAGAGACCCAGTACTTC. Translation gives CSARMGGLIQETQYF.

The gene calls are TRBV19 and TRBJ1-5; 10 bases agree with TRBD1. Trimming at V came to 3 bases and at J to 4 bases, leaving 6 bases not matched to a gene. The CDR3 has 16 residues. Germline V CDR1 and CDR2: LNHDA, SQIVND (reference sequence). The CDR3 loop reads CASSMGQGLSNQPQHF. DNA for the CDR3: TGTGCCAGTAGTATGGGACAGGGGTTATCGAATCAGCCCCAGCATTTT.

The rearrangement joins TRBV27 to TRBJ2-3; 10 nucleotides match TRBD2. Trimming at V came to 7 bases and at J to 0 bases, leaving 7 bases not matched to a gene. Germline lookup yields CDR1 MNHEY and CDR2 SMNVEV (reference sequence). This CDR3 comprises 16 residues. The CDR3 reads CASTPLAGSSTDTQYF. CDR3 sequence (DNA): TGTGCCAGCACCCCACTAGCGGGGTCTAGCACAGATACGCAGTATTTT.

This chain links TRBV6-5 with TRBJ1-5, with a tentative D call TRBD1 (6 bases). CDR3 length: 13 residues. The germline gives CDR1 MNHEY, CDR2 SVGAGI. V lost 8 bases and J 5 bases, leaving 13 bases between the germline ends. The CDR3 nucleotides read TGTGCCAGCCAGACAACAGGGTATCAGCCCCAGCATTTT. It translates to CASQTTGYQPQHF.

The rearrangement joins TRBV27 to TRBJ1-1; D is uncertain. This CDR3 has 16 residues. From germline, CDR1 is MNHEY and CDR2 SMNVEV (reference sequence). V was pared by 0 bases and J by 4 bases, with 15 bases between. This CDR3 is CASSLSSTRALTEAFF. The CDR3 DNA is TGTGCCAGCAGTTTATCGTCGACGCGGGCTCTCACTGAAGCTTTCTTT.

This clone was found once. J is TRBJ1-1 and V is TRBV11-3; D call uncertain. Looked up from germline, CDR1 is SGHNT and CDR2 is YENEEA. V was shortened by 5 bases and J by 6 bases, with 16 bases between the two germline ends. The CDR3 extends over 14 amino acids. This chain's CDR3 is CASSPREGSPEAFF. CDR3 coding DNA: TGTGCCAGCAGCCCGCGGGAGGGTTCTCCTGAAGCTTTCTTT.

V is TRBV6-5 and J is TRBJ2-7; tentative D call: TRBD1 (6 bases). The CDR3 sequence is 15 residues long. Trimming took off 3 bases at V and 2 bases at J, with 14 bases between the two ends. Germline CDR1 and CDR2: MNHEY and SVGAGI. DNA for the CDR3: TGTGCCAGCAGTTATGAAGGGACACCCACCTACGAGCAGTACTTC. It specifies CASSYEGTPTYEQYF.

The CDR3 is CASSDTLGVTGVLNPPTNEKLFF. The CDR3 coding sequence is TGTGCCAGCAGTGACACGCTCGGAGTCACAGGGGTCCTCAACCCTCCAACTAATGAAAAACTGTTTTTT. The chain employs TRBV6-4 and TRBJ1-4; 7 positions agree with TRBD1. Germline V gene data show CDR1 as MRHNA and CDR2 as SNTAGT. CDR3 length: 23 amino acids. The J segment lost 0 bases and the V segment lost 2 bases, leaving 24 bases of the junction unmatched.

This clone was recorded once. This sequence joins TRBV4-1 and TRBJ2-1; 10 bases match TRBD2. This CDR3 spans 16 amino acids. J gave up 13 bases and V 4 bases, and 16 bases lay outside the gene matches. Per the germline V gene, CDR1 is MGHRA and CDR2 is YSYEKL. CDR3 protein: CASSLTPGLAASPQFF. As DNA, the CDR3 is TGCGCCAGCAGCCTAACACCTGGACTAGCGGCCTCCCCCCAGTTCTTC.

In this sample, this clone turned up a few times. This chain uses TRBV30 with TRBJ1-1, with 8 positions matching TRBD1. Germline-derived CDR1 and CDR2 are GTSNPN and SVGIG (reference sequence). The V segment lost 4 bases and the J segment 5 bases; nucleotides outside the gene matches: 6. This CDR3 is 13 amino acids long. CDR3 protein: CAWTLQGGTEAFF. The CDR3 coding sequence is TGTGCCTGGACCCTACAGGGGGGGACTGAAGCTTTCTTT.

This chain links TRBV7-9 with TRBJ1-5; the D gene is possibly TRBD1 (5 bases). CDR3 length equals 15 residues. V was cut by 1 base and J by 8 bases, with 15 bases left in between. Germline CDR1 is SEHNR and CDR2 is FQNEAQ (reference sequence). The CDR3 loop is CASSLGPQGREPQHF. Here the CDR3 DNA reads TGTGCCAGCAGCTTAGGCCCTCAGGGCCGGGAGCCCCAGCATTTT.

Points on this clone: Other DNA sequences in the sample encode the same CDR3. For the CDR3, the DNA is TGTGCCAGTAGTACCGGGACAGGGGGCTACGAGCAGTACTTC. Protein sequence: CASSTGTGGYEQYF. J is TRBJ2-7 and V is TRBV19; 11 nucleotides match TRBD1. CDR1 and CDR2 (germline): LNHDA, SQIVND (reference sequence). V gave up 4 bases and J gave up 3 bases; unmatched junction bases: 2. The CDR3 runs 14 residues.

The V call is TRBV18, the J call TRBJ2-3; TRBD2 matches at 8 bases. Germline V gene data show CDR1 as KGHSH and CDR2 as LQKENI. This CDR3 spans 14 amino acids. V dropped 4 bases and J dropped 4; count of bases not matched to a gene: 4. Written as DNA, the CDR3 is TGTGCCAGCTCACTGAGCGGGGGCGCAGATACGCAGTATTTT. Translation: CASSLSGGADTQYF. The full variable domain, with the rest looked up from reference TRBV18 and TRBJ2-3, is NAGVMQNPRHLVRRRGQEARLRCSPMKGHSHVYWYRQLPEEGLKFMVYLQKENIIDESGMPKERFSAEFPKEGPSILRIQQVVRGDSAAYFCASSLSGGADTQYFGPGTRLTVL.

This chain connects TRBV5-1 to TRBJ2-3; a weak D match, TRBD2 (6 bases). Per the germline V gene, CDR1 is SGHRS and CDR2 is YFSETQ. V was trimmed by 0 bases and J by 2 bases, leaving 13 bases between them. The CDR3 length is 16 residues. Written as DNA, the CDR3 is TGCGCCAGCAGCTTGGACGGCGGGGCCAACACAGATACGCAGTATTTT. This codes for CASSLDGGANTDTQYF. The variable domain in full, with the rest retrieved from reference TRBV5-1 and TRBJ2-3, is KAGVTQTPRYLIKTRGQQVTLSCSPISGHRSVSWYQQTPGQGLQFLFEYFSETQRNKGNFPGRFSGRQFSNSRSEMNVSTLELGDSALYLCASSLDGGANTDTQYFGPGTRLTVL.

This clone has just a few counts. This sequence joins TRBV15 and TRBJ2-1; TRBD2 matches at 11 bases. In germline, CDR1 is LNHNV, CDR2 YYDKDF (reference sequence). CDR3 size: 16 residues. V lost 3 bases to trimming and J lost 6 bases; unmatched junction nucleotides: 7. CDR3 nucleotides: TGTGCCACCAGCAGCAGGGTACTAGCGGGAGTCAATGAGCAGTTCTTC. Its translation is CATSSRVLAGVNEQFF. Using reference TRBV15 and TRBJ2-1 for the parts outside the CDR3, the full variable domain is DAMVIQNPRYQVTQFGKPVTLSCSQTLNHNVMYWYQQKSSQAPKLLFHYYDKDFNNEADTPDNFQSRRPNTSFCFLDIRSPGLGDTAMYLCATSSRVLAGVNEQFFGPGTRLTVL.

The table lists this clone with a count of one. The CDR3 loop is CASTQGGSYNSPLHF. Written as DNA, the CDR3 is TGTGCCAGCACGCAGGGGGGCTCCTATAATTCACCCCTCCACTTT. V and J are TRBV28 and TRBJ1-6, with 7 bases matching TRBD1. There are 15 residues in the CDR3. Germline lookup yields CDR1 MDHEN and CDR2 SYDVKM. V gave up 7 bases and J gave up 0 bases; unmatched junction bases: 3.

This clone appeared once. The V and J genes are TRBV4-2 and TRBJ2-7; TRBD1 matches at 8 bases. CDR1 LGHNA and CDR2 YNFKEQ come from the germline V gene. The length of the CDR3 is 15 residues. Unmatched junction bases numbered 6, after V lost 4 bases and J lost 1 base. The CDR3, as DNA: TGTGCCAGCAGCCCCGCGGGACAGGCTTCCTACGAGCAGTACTTC. Protein: CASSPAGQASYEQYF.

This clone was detected only a few times. The chain joins TRBV18 to TRBJ1-1; 8 positions agree with TRBD1. Unmatched junction bases numbered 10, after V lost 4 bases and J lost 6 bases. The CDR3 is 15 residues long. Per germline, CDR1 KGHSH and CDR2 LQKENI. This CDR3 is CASSLEQGDLAEAFF. The CDR3 coding sequence is TGTGCCAGCTCACTGGAACAGGGGGATCTGGCTGAAGCTTTCTTT. Using reference TRBV18 and TRBJ1-1 for the parts outside the CDR3, the full variable domain is NAGVMQNPRHLVRRRGQEARLRCSPMKGHSHVYWYRQLPEEGLKFMVYLQKENIIDESGMPKERFSAEFPKEGPSILRIQQVVRGDSAAYFCASSLEQGDLAEAFFGQGTRLTVV.

This chain connects TRBV7-9 to TRBJ2-1; D remains ambiguous. The CDR3 is made up of 11 amino acids. The germline V gene has CDR1 SEHNR and CDR2 FQNEAQ (reference sequence). V gave up 3 bases and J gave up 10 bases, with 7 bases separating them. The CDR3 here is CASSFLEEQFF. CDR3 coding DNA: TGTGCCAGCAGCTTTTTGGAGGAGCAGTTCTTC.

The chain is built from TRBV5-5 and TRBJ2-2; D call uncertain. V was clipped by 3 bases and J by 3 bases, with 3 bases between them. Per the germline V gene, CDR1 is SGHKS and CDR2 is YYEKEE (reference sequence). The CDR3 covers 12 residues. The CDR3 DNA sequence: TGTGCCAGCAGCTCCTACACCGGGGAGCTGTTTTTT. It specifies CASSSYTGELFF.

The CDR3 reads CASKREQGAGNTEAFF. DNA of the CDR3: TGTGCCAGCAAGCGGGAACAGGGGGCGGGGAACACTGAAGCTTTCTTT. The chain carries TRBV2 and TRBJ1-1, with 9 bases that match TRBD1. V was pared by 7 bases and J by 1 base, with 10 bases of the junction left unmatched. CDR3 length: 16 residues. Germline V CDR1 and CDR2: SNHLY, FYNNEI.

V is TRBV18 and J is TRBJ1-2, with D maybe TRBD1 (6 bases). CDR1 and CDR2 (germline): KGHSH, LQKENI. V was shortened by 2 bases and J by 6 bases, with 16 bases between the two germline ends. The CDR3 covers 15 residues. DNA of the CDR3: TGTGCCAGCTCACCAAGTCCAGGGGCACCGGATGGCTACACCTTC. Its translation: CASSPSPGAPDGYTF.

The genes are TRBV6-2 or TRBV6-3 and TRBJ1-5; 7 nucleotides align to TRBD1. The length of the CDR3 is 16 residues. CDR1 and CDR2 from the germline V gene are MNHEY and SVGEGT. V shed 5 bases and J 11 bases; nucleotides not matched to a gene: 18. The CDR3 protein is CASSTPTGSGIRAQHF. The DNA for the CDR3 is TGTGCCAGCAGTACACCGACAGGGTCGGGTATTCGGGCCCAGCATTTT.

This chain uses TRBV28 with TRBJ2-5; 10 positions agree with TRBD1. The CDR3 spans 15 residues. J was trimmed by 3 bases and V by 1 base; bases with no gene match: 2. The germline CDR1 and CDR2 sequences are MDHEN and SYDVKM. Here the CDR3 DNA reads TGTGCCAGCAGTTTATCCGGGACAGGGGAAGAGACCCAGTACTTC. Protein sequence: CASSLSGTGEETQYF.

This chain joins TRBV28 and TRBJ1-6; 8 nucleotides align to TRBD1. The CDR3 totals 15 residues. Trimming removed 6 bases from V and 8 bases from J; junction bases left unmatched: 9. Germline loops: CDR1 MDHEN, CDR2 SYDVKM. CDR3 nucleotides: TGTGCCAGCAGCCGATTACAGGGGGTTGATTCACCCCTCCACTTT. Translated, it gives CASSRLQGVDSPLHF.

The rearrangement joins TRBV11-2 to TRBJ2-1; TRBD1 aligns across 9 bases. Trimming removed 4 bases from V and 10 bases from J; junction bases left unmatched: 2. Germline loops: CDR1 SGHAT, CDR2 FQNNGV. The CDR3 spans 12 residues. CDR3 amino acids: CASSSDRGEQFF. The CDR3 nucleotides are TGTGCCAGCAGCTCGGACAGGGGCGAGCAGTTCTTC.

V is TRBV21-1 and J is TRBJ1-2; the table assigns TRBD1, which was not confirmed against the DNA. TRBV21-1 is a pseudogene locus. The length of the CDR3 is 16 residues. CDR3 coding DNA: TGTGCCAGCAGCAAATCTTCCTGGACAGGGAACTATGGCTACACCTTC. Translated, it gives CASSKSSWTGNYGYTF.

The chain uses TRBV19 and TRBJ1-6, with 8 bases identical to TRBD1. CDR1 is LNHDA and CDR2 is SQIVND in the germline V gene (reference sequence). J was trimmed by 7 bases and V by 6 bases; bases with no gene match: 8. The CDR3 spans 15 residues. The CDR3 coding sequence is TGTGCCAGTAGACTTGACAGGGGTCGGAATTCACCCCTCCACTTT. Its protein product is CASRLDRGRNSPLHF. The full variable domain, its missing parts supplied by reference TRBV19 and TRBJ1-6, is DGGITQSPKYLFRKEGQNVTLSCEQNLNHDAMYWYRQDPGQGLRLIYYSQIVNDFQKGDIAEGYSVSREKKESFPLTVTSAQKNPTAFYLCASRLDRGRNSPLHFGNGTRLTVT.

This chain uses TRBV6-1 with TRBJ2-7; the D gene is possibly TRBD2 (5 bases). Germline assignment: CDR1 MNHNS and CDR2 SASEGT. The CDR3 covers 16 residues. V lost 2 bases and J lost 5, with 19 bases in between. CDR3 nucleotides: TGTGCCAGCAGTGAACTAGAGGGCGTTTCGGGCCACGAGCAGTACTTC. Translated, it gives CASSELEGVSGHEQYF.

J is TRBJ2-7 and V is TRBV5-5; the match to TRBD1 covers 9 bases. Germline V CDR1 and CDR2: SGHKS, YYEKEE (reference sequence). Unmatched junction bases numbered 9, after V lost 0 bases and J lost 5 bases. This CDR3 is 16 amino acids long. The CDR3 loop reads CASSLAKGQGMHEQYF. In DNA, the CDR3 is TGTGCCAGCAGCTTGGCCAAGGGACAGGGTATGCACGAGCAGTACTTC.

The genes are TRBV18 and TRBJ1-1; 8 bases line up with TRBD1. Germline lookup yields CDR1 KGHSH and CDR2 LQKENI. V shed 2 bases, J shed 1 base, and the junction held 12 bases outside the gene matches. This CDR3 comprises 18 residues. Here the CDR3 reads CASSPFVPGQAPNTEAFF. CDR3 in DNA: TGTGCCAGCTCACCATTTGTCCCGGGACAGGCCCCGAACACTGAAGCTTTCTTT.